This T cell receptor (beta chain) originates from a study of OX40 agonist ivuxolimab in advanced cancers. Study results and limitations: CD8+ T cells were the subset that, on average, had more expanded clones than CD4+.

With respect to this clone: What it binds is not known. The same CDR3 also results from other DNA sequences found in this sample.

Sampling times: baseline, cycle 4 day 1, cycle 7 day 1. The CDR3 consists of 14 residues. Germline V CDR1 and CDR2: KGHSH, LQKENI. V shed 4 bases, J shed 4 bases, and the junction held 2 bases outside the gene matches. TCRdb's copy holds only in-frame clones and misses some; the assay was immunoSEQ multiplex PCR. Counted here are over 95,000 clones, roughly 90% occurring once; the ten biggest clones make up 0.25% to 0.35%. This receptor was identified in an adult with an advanced solid tumor such as melanoma, head and neck, liver or kidney cancer. The specimen was CD4+ or CD8+ T cells sorted from blood, collected in a trial of the OX40 agonist ivuxolimab. V gene TRBV18 combines with J gene TRBJ2-2; 8 bases match TRBD1. CDR3 DNA sequence: TGTGCCAGCTCACAACAGGGGGTCACCGGGGAGCTGTTTTTT. Encoded protein: CASSQQGVTGELFF.